The source of this TCR beta chain is a study of blood T cell repertoires in COVID-19. Participants spanned ages about 18 to 95 years and resided in about two dozen US areas. Researchers sorted participants into cohorts using their self-reported clinical history. Two consecutive negative NP/OP PCR tests, clearance, or resolved symptoms defined Cohort 3 recovery. In the original processing: Cell counts per sample came from amplifying reference gene primers. Measured with immunoSEQ multiplex PCR; TCRdb has only the in-frame clones, and not every one. From that table come the V and J calls and clone size; the DNA was used to work out D and trimming. The data hold more than 200,000 clones, with 70% to 90% observed a single time. The V end was cut by 4 bases, the J end by 1 base, with 13 bases between. CDR3 length equals 15 residues. Germline V gene data show CDR1 as SGHKS and CDR2 as YYEKEE (reference sequence).

The material sequenced was PBMCs or T cells enriched from blood (not recorded which). The gene calls are TRBV5-5 and TRBJ2-3; D is perhaps TRBD1 (6 bases). The receptor comes from a man between 25 and 39 years old who had recovered from COVID-19. The CDR3 spells CASSSRGPRTDTQYF. In DNA, the CDR3 is TGTGCCAGCAGCAGCAGGGGACCCCGCACAGATACGCAGTATTTT.